This TCR beta chain was obtained from a study of T cell repertoires in cytomegalovirus infection (dated by TCRdb to the late 2010s). Context from the whole study: Donor HLA type was relevant to the analysis, because carriage of CMV infection together with the matching HLA type was indicated by public TCR beta signatures.

The V end loses 7 bases and the J end loses 6 bases, and a stretch of 12 bases separates them. The CDR3, cysteine through phenylalanine, is 12 amino acids long. Only the CDR3 part of the read is kept: 36 bases, read in frame from the first base. The CDR1 and CDR2 encoded by the germline V gene are MGHDK and SYGVNS. In the case of this clonotype: Its antigen remains undetermined. No base qualities exist here, and no much larger clone lies one base off it.

The data were produced on an Illumina HiSeq 1500. TCRdb handled the public reads itself, with Q25 trimming in fastp and clone calling in MiXCR, and kept productive beta chains. Identical CDR3 protein sequences are pooled into one entry, listed with their most common genes and DNA. For this sample there are about 600,000 distinct CDR3 sequences; less than 25% appear just once. 8% of the sample goes to the ten largest clones. Beyond this particular receptor, the publication reports: In both this cohort and an independent approximately 370-donor cohort, the cumulative frequency of public TCR beta family members distinguished carriers of CMV infection plus the relevant HLA type. The ex vivo response was dominated by HLA-C-restricted CMV-specific TCR beta clonotypes, and the single most frequent clonotype in two of eight donors was supplied by these HLA-C-restricted clonotypes.

The rearrangement combines TRBV25-1 with TRBJ1-1, with a tentative D gene TRBD1 over 6 matching bases. The receptor was isolated from a human donor in good health (CMV status not recorded). Some clones in this sample may be carry-over from other donors' samples. The sample was CD8+ T cells from PBMCs. At the DNA level, the sequence is TGTGCCAGCACCGACAGGTACGCTGAAGCTTTCTTT. Its protein is CASTDRYAEAFF.